The 15 T cell receptor beta chains below all came from one sample that was sequenced in a study of regulatory T cells in long-lasting Graves disease (dated by TCRdb to the early 2020s). Library creation used multiplex PCR. This sample was sequenced with an Illumina HiSeq 4000. TCR beta libraries were built with iRepertoire HTBI primers and Arm-PCR amplification of CDR3 regions. TCRdb trimmed public reads at Q25 via fastp, called clones via MiXCR and kept in-frame beta chains. Identical CDR3 protein sequences are pooled into one entry, listed with their most common genes and DNA. Across this sample there are approximately 440,000 distinct CDR3 sequences, with 15% to 20% seen only once. The top ten clonotypes cover 10% to 15% of the sample. The time point tag for this specimen amounts to: newly diagnosed GD, antithyroid drugs for less than 3 months. RNA was extracted from PBMCs in TRIzol for both TCR sequencing and RNA sequencing.

This sample also belongs to another study, concerning T cells in Graves' hyperthyroidism and ophthalmopathy.

Sample: peripheral blood mononuclear cells (PBMCs), taken at new diagnosis, from a patient treated with antithyroid drugs. The receptors originated from a man aged 40-49 years with Graves disease. Donor details come from another sample of the same person, matched by shared clones.

This clonotype was seen repeatedly, ten times or more. At one end, the junction sequence differs from germline, possibly due to a read error. The J gene is TRBJ2-7, the V gene TRBV7-9; 12 nucleotides align to TRBD2. This CDR3 is built from 13 residues. Germline V gives CDR1 SEHNR, CDR2 FQNEAQ (reference sequence). CDR3 nucleotides: TGTGCCAGCAGCCTAGCGGGAGGGTACGAGCAGTACTTC. It encodes CASSLAGGYEQYF.

There are a few counts of this clonotype. The chain combines TRBV4-1 with TRBJ1-5; D gene ambiguous. The CDR3 consists of 13 residues. Germline-derived CDR1 and CDR2 are MGHRA and YSYEKL. The V end was cut by 0 bases, the J end by 7 bases, with 7 bases between. Here the CDR3 DNA reads TGCGCCAGCAGCCAAGAGGGCAGGCAGCCCCAGCATTTT. It yields the protein CASSQEGRQPQHF.

Notes on this clonotype: A clone one base away is much larger, so this may be a read error. The conserved closing phenylalanine or tryptophan is absent in this CDR3, likely reflecting a read error. The chain uses TRBV28 and TRBJ2-7, with TRBD1 matching 7 bases. Germline loops: CDR1 MDHEN, CDR2 SYDVKM. The CDR3 has 13 amino acids. The V segment lost 6 bases and the J segment 2 bases; nucleotides outside the gene matches: 4. CDR3 nucleotide sequence: TGTGCCAGCAGCCTGGGACAGACCTACGAGCAGTACCTC. Its translation is CASSLGQTYEQYL.

This clonotype was recorded at least ten times. The V and J genes are TRBV12-3 or TRBV12-4 and TRBJ2-4; TRBD2 matches 8 bases. The CDR3 is 15 amino acids. V was clipped by 3 bases and J by 6 bases; unmatched bases: 7. Written as DNA, the CDR3 is TGTGCCAGCAGTTTCCCAGCGGGAGTTTCAAACATTCAGTACTTC. Protein: CASSFPAGVSNIQYF.

This chain joins TRBV11-2 and TRBJ1-5, with TRBD1 identical over 7 bases. V trimming: 3 bases; J trimming: 1 base; junction bases outside the gene matches: 3. Germline CDR1 is SGHAT and CDR2 is FQNNGV. The CDR3 consists of 15 residues. The CDR3 region is CASSLGGQSNQPQHF. The CDR3, as DNA: TGTGCCAGCAGCTTGGGGGGACAGAGCAATCAGCCCCAGCATTTT.

The rearrangement links TRBV2 to TRBJ2-7, with 7 bases identical to TRBD2. The CDR3 is 15 residues long. Looked up from germline, CDR1 is SNHLY and CDR2 is FYNNEI. V lost 0 bases and J lost 3; bases outside the gene matches: 5. CDR3 sequence reads: CASSEATSEYYEQYF. CDR3 coding DNA: TGTGCCAGCAGTGAAGCTACTAGCGAATACTACGAGCAGTACTTC. Variable domain in full (rest from reference TRBV2 and TRBJ2-7): EPEVTQTPSHQVTQMGQEVILRCVPISNHLYFYWYRQILGQKVEFLVSFYNNEISEKSEIFDDQFSVERPDGSNFTLKIRSTKLEDSAMYFCASSEATSEYYEQYFGPGTRLTVT.

V and J are TRBV12-5 and TRBJ2-7; TRBD1 might be the D (6 bases). The CDR3 extends over 15 amino acids. V gave up 6 bases and J gave up 2 bases, with 17 bases separating them. Germline-derived CDR1 and CDR2 are LGHNT and FRNRAP. In DNA form, the CDR3 reads TGTGCTAGTGGCCCGAGCTGGGGGCTCACCTACGAGCAGTACTTC. As protein: CASGPSWGLTYEQYF.

The V and J genes are TRBV7-2 and TRBJ2-1; 16 nucleotides agree with TRBD2. The V gene end was trimmed by 5 bases and the J gene end by 8 bases; junction bases not matched to a gene: 6. The CDR3 has 16 amino acids. CDR1 and CDR2 from the germline V gene are SGHTA and FQGNSA. DNA for the CDR3: TGTGCCAGCAGCCACTCCGGGACTAGCGGGAGGGATGAGCAGTTCTTC. It specifies CASSHSGTSGRDEQFF.

This clonotype was observed at least ten times. The V and J genes are TRBV7-3 and TRBJ2-4; D is possibly TRBD2 (6 bases). The germline CDR1 and CDR2 sequences are SGHTA and FQGTGA. The V and J ends lost 5 bases and 8 bases respectively, with 22 bases between them. CDR3 length equals 16 residues. The CDR3 region has the DNA TGTGCCAGCAGCACGCCCCGTACAGTCAGGAGGGACATTCAGTACTTC. Translating it yields CASSTPRTVRRDIQYF.

This clonotype was recorded at least ten times. V usage is TRBV11-2 and J usage is TRBJ2-2; 7 positions agree with TRBD1. The CDR3 extends over 15 amino acids. Losses at the gene ends were 3 bases for V and 6 bases for J; bases not matched to a gene: 7. Germline values: CDR1 SGHAT, CDR2 FQNNGV. This chain's CDR3 is CASSFDRAPAGELFF. The CDR3 coding sequence is TGTGCCAGCAGCTTCGACAGGGCGCCCGCCGGGGAGCTGTTTTTT. Combining the CDR3 with reference TRBV11-2 and TRBJ2-2 gives the whole variable domain EAGVAQSPRYKIIEKRQSVAFWCNPISGHATLYWYQQILGQGPKLLIQFQNNGVVDDSQLPKDRFSAERLKGVDSTLKIQPAKLEDSAVYLCASSFDRAPAGELFFGEGSRLTVL.

There are many counts of this clonotype. The chain employs TRBV7-9 and TRBJ2-1; a possible D gene is TRBD2 (6 bases). V dropped 2 bases and J dropped 4 bases, with 15 bases sitting between them. This CDR3 is built from 16 residues. Germline V gene sequence: CDR1 SEHNR, CDR2 FQNEAQ (reference sequence). The CDR3 nucleotides are TGTGCCAGCAGCTTAAAATCTCAGGAGGGATACAATGAGCAGTTCTTC. Its protein is CASSLKSQEGYNEQFF.

This clonotype was counted between two and nine times. This chain uses TRBV20-1 with TRBJ2-1; 9 bases fit TRBD2. Trimming cost V 4 bases and J 2 bases; bases outside gene matches: 12. The CDR3 totals 17 residues. Germline V gene data show CDR1 as DFQATT and CDR2 as SNEGSKA (reference sequence). The CDR3 reads CSAMGRTTSGTYNEQFF. The CDR3 nucleotides are TGCAGTGCTATGGGACGGACGACTAGCGGAACCTACAATGAGCAGTTCTTC.

This clonotype has more than one count but fewer than ten. V is TRBV27 and J is TRBJ2-7; TRBD1 matches 8 bases. Germline V CDR1 and CDR2: MNHEY, SMNVEV (reference sequence). The CDR3 extends over 14 amino acids. The V gene end was trimmed by 6 bases and the J gene end by 2 bases; junction bases not matched to a gene: 6. This chain's CDR3 is CASSRDRTAYEQYF. The CDR3 DNA follows: TGTGCCAGCAGCCGGGACAGGACAGCCTACGAGCAGTACTTC.

This clonotype was recorded at least ten times. The chain employs TRBV2 and TRBJ2-7; 8 positions match TRBD2. Losses at the gene ends were 7 bases for V and 5 bases for J; bases not matched to a gene: 10. Germline CDR1 SNHLY, CDR2 FYNNEI. The CDR3 is made up of 14 amino acids. The CDR3 protein is CASTPAGGWNEQYF. Here the CDR3 DNA reads TGTGCCAGCACTCCCGCGGGGGGATGGAACGAGCAGTACTTC.

The gene calls are TRBV2 and TRBJ2-7, with 8 bases that match TRBD2. This CDR3 comprises 14 residues. Germline V lookup: CDR1 SNHLY, CDR2 FYNNEI. V lost 5 bases to trimming and J lost 3 bases; unmatched junction nucleotides: 6. CDR3 nucleotide sequence: TGTGCCAGCAGTTTCTCGACTAGCGACTACGAGCAGTACTTC. This gives the protein CASSFSTSDYEQYF.